The clone carrying this TCR beta chain was counted only a few times. Antigen: not known. The data originate from a study of graft-versus-host responses after intestinal transplantation. Overall study: Among the recipients, transplants were multivisceral, liver-intestinal, or isolated intestinal. Following induction with anti-thymocyte globulin, all recipients were given tacrolimus and steroids for about 3 years. Overall study findings and caveats: Peak GvH clone levels in circulation were associated with early post-transplant HvG declines. Detected in recipient marrow were GvH clones, some of which were first observed in ileum or blood.

Germline V CDR1 and CDR2: MNHEY, SVGAGI. The CDR3 sequence is 15 residues long. V lost 4 bases, J lost 5 bases, and 6 bases stayed unmatched. The data were produced by immunoSEQ multiplex PCR, yet TCRdb's version contains in-frame clones alone and is incomplete. The sample consists of about 80,000 clones, approximately 91% of them appearing once. The sequence was obtained from a human donor who received an intestinal transplant. This sample comprised unstimulated CD4+ T cells sorted from spleen or lymph node cells, obtained before intestinal transplant. V gene TRBV6-5 combines with J gene TRBJ2-2; 8 positions agree with TRBD1. CDR3 sequence (DNA): TGTGCCAGCAGTTGGGACAGGAGGGGGACCGGGGAGCTGTTTTTT. It yields the protein CASSWDRRGTGELFF.